The sequence of this T cell receptor (beta chain) was determined in a study of chemoradiotherapy in HPV16-positive cancers. Here immunoSEQ multiplex PCR was the method, and the copy in TCRdb shows in-frame clones only, minus some. The sample comprises about 7,400 clones, 80% to 90% of which are singletons, and approximately 6.5% rests with the top ten. In germline, CDR1 is ENHRY, CDR2 SYGVKD. The CDR3 is 14 residues long. V was cut by 2 bases and J by 5 bases, with 12 bases left in between. Sequenced here: tumor tissue, sampled from a patient who underwent chemoradiotherapy. The TCR was taken from a human donor with HPV-associated anogenital cancer. The V call is TRBV10-3, the J call TRBJ1-1; D not resolved. The CDR3 nucleotides are TGTGCCATCAGTGAGAGCGCAAGGGCAACTGAAGCTTTCTTT. Translating it yields CAISESARATEAFF.